This T cell receptor beta chain comes out of a study of blood T cell repertoires in COVID-19. Sequencing was performed with immunoSEQ multiplex PCR; in TCRdb, only in-frame clones are kept and a portion is missing. The sample carries about 240,000 clones, 70% to 80% recorded once. Germline values: CDR1 MNHEY, CDR2 SMNVEV (reference sequence). The CDR3 is made up of 14 amino acids. V was shortened by 6 bases and J by 8 bases, with 19 bases between the two germline ends. Specimen: peripheral blood. J is TRBJ1-2 and V is TRBV27; TRBD1 might be the D (6 bases). This sequence was found in a woman older than 75 with acute or convalescent COVID-19. The CDR3 sequence is CASRAPTGRGGYTF. The CDR3 nucleotides read TGTGCCAGCAGGGCCCCCACAGGGAGAGGAGGCTACACCTTC.